Following are 20 T cell receptor beta chains from one sample sequenced in a study of blood T cell repertoires in COVID-19. TCRdb keeps only in-frame clones here, not all; method: immunoSEQ multiplex PCR. The sample contains approximately 240,000 clones, just under 85% of which appear only once. The source material was peripheral blood. The receptors here all came from a woman aged 60-75 years with active or convalescent COVID-19.

The rearrangement joins TRBV5-1 to TRBJ2-3; 12 positions match TRBD1. V shed 1 base and J 4 bases; nucleotides not matched to a gene: 4. The germline V gene has CDR1 SGHRS and CDR2 YFSETQ. This CDR3 region has 16 residues. The CDR3 here is CASSLIGTGGPDTQYF. CDR3 sequence (DNA): TGCGCCAGCAGCTTGATCGGGACAGGGGGCCCAGATACGCAGTATTTT.

The chain carries TRBV5-1 and TRBJ2-5; 7 positions agree with TRBD1. Germline trimming cut 5 bases from V and 5 bases from J; bases unmatched to any gene: 9. Per the germline V gene, CDR1 is SGHRS and CDR2 is YFSETQ. The CDR3 is 14 amino acids. The CDR3 protein is CASRRNRGPETQYF. CDR3 DNA: TGCGCCAGCAGGCGGAACAGGGGTCCGGAGACCCAGTACTTC.

V and J are TRBV4-1 and TRBJ1-2; a weak D match, TRBD1 (6 bases). The germline CDR1 and CDR2 sequences are MGHRA and YSYEKL. This CDR3 spans 16 amino acids. The V end was cut by 0 bases, the J end by 7 bases, with 18 bases between. The CDR3 spells CASSQEQPQGSVGYTF. The CDR3, as DNA: TGCGCCAGCAGCCAAGAACAGCCACAGGGTTCGGTTGGCTACACCTTC.

This clone turned up a few times. The V and J genes are TRBV5-1 and TRBJ2-2, with a weak D call TRBD1 (6 bases). The CDR3 runs 13 residues. The germline V gene encodes CDR1 SGHRS and CDR2 YFSETQ. The V end was cut by 4 bases, the J end by 7 bases, with 11 bases between. The CDR3 DNA reads TGCGCCAGCAGCAACAGGGTTGGCGGGGAGCTGTTTTTT. Translating gives CASSNRVGGELFF.

This rearrangement joins TRBV4-2 to TRBJ2-2; 11 positions match TRBD2. V lost 1 base to trimming and J lost 6 bases; unmatched junction nucleotides: 7. Germline loops: CDR1 LGHNA, CDR2 YNFKEQ. This CDR3 has 17 residues. CDR3: CASSQVLAGGSAGELFF. DNA for the CDR3: TGTGCCAGCAGCCAAGTGCTAGCGGGAGGATCCGCCGGGGAGCTGTTTTTT.

V usage is TRBV28 and J usage is TRBJ1-2; TRBD1 might be the D (5 bases). V dropped 7 bases and J dropped 4 bases, with 13 bases sitting between them. The CDR3 covers 13 residues. Germline V gene lookup returns CDR1 MDHEN and CDR2 SYDVKM. The CDR3 loop is CASIPGGFYGYTF. CDR3 in DNA: TGTGCCAGCATCCCCGGGGGGTTCTATGGCTACACCTTC.

This clone was observed many times. The rearrangement joins TRBV7-3 to TRBJ2-7; D not certain. CDR1 is SGHTA and CDR2 is FQGTGA in the germline V gene. There are 13 residues in the CDR3. The germline V and J ends were trimmed by 3 bases and 6 bases, with 12 bases remaining between them. The CDR3, as DNA: TGTGCCAGCAGCTTGTATAAGCATGTCGAGCAGTACTTC. Translation: CASSLYKHVEQYF. Full variable domain (rest looked up from reference TRBV7-3 and TRBJ2-7): GAGVSQTPSNKVTEKGKYVELRCDPISGHTALYWYRQSLGQGPEFLIYFQGTGAADDSGLPNDRFFAVRPEGSVSTLKIQRTERGDSAVYLCASSLYKHVEQYFGPGTRLTVT.

This clone was counted a single time. The V gene is TRBV27, the J gene TRBJ2-1; 7 bases map to TRBD1. The V gene end was trimmed by 3 bases and the J gene end by 0 bases; junction bases not matched to a gene: 14. Germline V gene sequence: CDR1 MNHEY, CDR2 SMNVEV (reference sequence). The CDR3 length is 19 residues. As DNA, the CDR3 is TGTGCCAGCAGTTTTGGGACAGTAAGCGGCCTTAGCTCCTACAATGAGCAGTTCTTC. Residues: CASSFGTVSGLSSYNEQFF.

The V gene is TRBV30, the J gene TRBJ2-7; 11 bases agree with TRBD2. The junction had 6 bases not matched to a gene; V was cut back by 1 base and J by 1 base. The CDR3 totals 16 residues. Looked up from germline, CDR1 is GTSNPN and CDR2 is SVGIG (reference sequence). The DNA of the CDR3 is TGTGCCTGGAGTGCCGGGACTAGCGGTTATTCCTACGAGCAGTACTTC. Amino acid sequence: CAWSAGTSGYSYEQYF.

V gene TRBV19 combines with J gene TRBJ1-2, with TRBD1 matching over 7 bases. V trimming: 7 bases; J trimming: 4 bases; junction bases outside the gene matches: 3. The V gene's germline CDR1 is LNHDA and CDR2 SQIVND (reference sequence). This CDR3 is built from 12 residues. The CDR3 here is CASNQGVYGYTF. Written as DNA, the CDR3 is TGTGCCAGTAACCAGGGGGTCTATGGCTACACCTTC.

The chain couples TRBV6-5 to TRBJ2-7; 9 bases line up with TRBD1. Germline values: CDR1 MNHEY, CDR2 SVGAGI. J gave up 5 bases and V 5 bases, and 10 bases lay outside the gene matches. CDR3 length: 15 residues. The CDR3 reads CASSRTAGTGHEQYV. The CDR3 DNA is TGTGCCAGCAGTAGAACCGCCGGGACAGGGCACGAGCAGTACGTC.

This rearrangement joins TRBV2 to TRBJ1-2, with TRBD1 matching over 10 bases. Germline values: CDR1 SNHLY, CDR2 FYNNEI. V trimming: 5 bases; J trimming: 6 bases; junction bases outside the gene matches: 6. The CDR3 runs 14 residues. The CDR3 DNA follows: TGTGCCAGCAGTAAGGGACAGGGGATGGATGGCTACACCTTC. The encoded protein is CASSKGQGMDGYTF.

This clone was seen only once. The genes are TRBV7-9 and TRBJ1-6; D may be TRBD1 (5 bases). V lost 3 bases and J lost 12, with 15 bases in between. CDR1 and CDR2 from the germline V gene are SEHNR and FQNEAQ (reference sequence). This CDR3 has 14 residues. Here the CDR3 reads CASSLAGERGPLHF. For the CDR3, the DNA is TGTGCCAGCAGCTTGGCGGGGGAGAGGGGACCCCTCCACTTT.

The rearrangement links TRBV15 to TRBJ1-3; D remains unclear. The CDR3 runs to 16 residues. V shed 0 bases and J shed 1 base, with 10 bases lying between them. In germline, CDR1 is LNHNV, CDR2 YYDKDF (reference sequence). The CDR3 DNA reads TGTGCCACCAGCAGAGAGGCCAGGTTGTCTGGAAACACCATATATTTT. Translated: CATSREARLSGNTIYF.

This clone appeared a single time. The chain is built from TRBV28 and TRBJ2-5; 7 nucleotides align to TRBD2. J gave up 1 base and V 6 bases, and 8 bases lay outside the gene matches. CDR3 size: 15 residues. The germline gives CDR1 MDHEN, CDR2 SYDVKM. CDR3 nucleotide sequence: TGTGCCAGCAGACGAGCGGGGCAGGGCCAAGAGACCCAGTACTTC. Protein: CASRRAGQGQETQYF.

The chain couples TRBV4-1 to TRBJ2-1, with D possibly being TRBD1 (6 bases). Trimming left V 0 bases short and J 4 bases short, with 10 bases between. CDR1 is MGHRA and CDR2 is YSYEKL in the germline V gene. CDR3 size: 15 residues. CDR3 region: CASSQDLQGYNEQFF. The CDR3 nucleotides are TGCGCCAGCAGCCAAGATCTTCAGGGGTACAATGAGCAGTTCTTC.

CDR3 in DNA: TGTGCCACCAGTGATCGGGGGGATGTGACAGATACGCAGTATTTT. Protein: CATSDRGDVTDTQYF. V is TRBV24-1 and J is TRBJ2-3; 7 positions agree with TRBD2. Trimming at V came to 3 bases and at J to 3 bases, leaving 5 bases not matched to a gene. Germline-derived CDR1 and CDR2 are KGHDR and SFDVKD. The CDR3 totals 15 residues.

This clone was seen a few times. J is TRBJ2-1 and V is TRBV24-1; D unclear. The CDR3 length is 15 residues. Germline CDR1 is KGHDR and CDR2 is SFDVKD. Trimming pared 3 bases from V and 8 bases from J, leaving 16 bases between. CDR3 sequence: CATSDPWAPPDEQFF. The CDR3 bases are TGTGCCACCAGTGATCCTTGGGCCCCGCCGGATGAGCAGTTCTTC.

This clone was seen just once. This rearrangement joins TRBV7-8 to TRBJ2-7; D might be TRBD2 (6 bases). The V and J ends lost 6 bases and 0 bases respectively, with 12 bases between them. The CDR3 runs 14 residues. In germline, CDR1 is SGHVS, CDR2 FQNEAQ. The CDR3 reads CASSQRDSSYEQYF. The CDR3 DNA follows: TGTGCCAGCAGTCAAAGGGACTCCTCCTACGAGCAGTACTTC.

This clone is a singleton in its sample. This chain uses TRBV3-1 (or the pseudogene TRBV3-2) with TRBJ2-2; D possibly corresponds to TRBD2 (5 bases). The CDR3 has 15 amino acids. V gave up 0 bases and J gave up 3 bases, with 8 bases separating them. The germline V gene has CDR1 LGHDT and CDR2 YNNKEL (reference sequence). This chain's CDR3 is CASSQETTDTGELFF. The CDR3 DNA reads as TGTGCCAGCAGCCAAGAGACTACAGACACCGGGGAGCTGTTTTTT.